These 32 T cell receptor beta chains came from one sample sequenced in a study of cytomegalovirus exposure and HLA in healthy donors. PCR employed 60 Vbeta and 13 Jbeta primers. The data were produced by immunoSEQ multiplex PCR, yet TCRdb's version contains in-frame clones alone and is incomplete. The sample has 65,000 to 80,000 clones; 70% to 80% are singletons. Input material: PBMCs. These TCRs come from a man between 40 and 49 years old in good health and CMV-seropositive.

This clone came up once. V usage is TRBV29-1 and J usage is TRBJ2-3; 9 bases match TRBD2. The CDR3 contains 15 residues. CDR1 and CDR2 (germline): SQVTM, ANQGSEA. V shed 3 bases and J 3 bases; nucleotides not matched to a gene: 7. CDR3 loop: CSVEVLAGPTDTQYF. The CDR3 region has the DNA TGCAGCGTTGAGGTGCTAGCGGGACCGACAGATACGCAGTATTTT.

The gene calls are TRBV2 and TRBJ2-7; a possible D gene is TRBD2 (5 bases). The V and J ends lost 1 base and 3 bases respectively, with 10 bases between them. This CDR3 contains 14 residues. Germline V CDR1 and CDR2: SNHLY, FYNNEI. The CDR3 reads CASSEVLDFYEQYF. The CDR3 DNA reads TGTGCCAGCAGTGAAGTGCTGGACTTCTACGAGCAGTACTTC.

This clone has more than one count but fewer than ten. V and J are TRBV2 and TRBJ1-2; tentative D call: TRBD1 (6 bases). The CDR3 is 15 amino acids. Germline V gene sequence: CDR1 SNHLY, CDR2 FYNNEI. The V end lost 2 bases, the J end lost 2 bases, and 12 bases lay between the germline ends. Written as DNA, the CDR3 is TGTGCCAGCAGTGAACAGGGGTCTCACAACTATGGCTACACCTTC. It encodes CASSEQGSHNYGYTF.

CDR3 sequence reads: CASSLRGRGEKLFF. Here the CDR3 DNA reads TGTGCCAGCAGTTTAAGGGGGCGCGGGGAAAAACTGTTTTTT. The J gene is TRBJ1-4, the V gene TRBV6-1, with TRBD1 matching over 7 bases. J lost 8 bases, V lost 5 bases, and 8 bases had no gene match. Looked up from germline, CDR1 is MNHNS and CDR2 is SASEGT. CDR3 length: 14 amino acids.

The chain employs TRBV14 and TRBJ1-6; maybe TRBD1 (6 bases). The CDR3 consists of 14 residues. Germline V gives CDR1 SGHDN, CDR2 FVKESK. Trimming took 3 bases from V and 12 from J, leaving 15 bases between them. The CDR3 spells CASSQGIRGLPLHF. DNA of the CDR3: TGTGCCAGCAGCCAGGGAATCAGGGGCCTACCCCTCCACTTT.

The chain couples TRBV2 to TRBJ1-5, with D possibly TRBD1 on 5 matching bases. The CDR3 loop spans 14 amino acids. CDR1 and CDR2 from the germline V gene are SNHLY and FYNNEI. Trimming removed 5 bases from V and 1 base from J, with 9 bases in between. CDR3 protein: CASSSTASNQPQHF. CDR3 nucleotide sequence: TGTGCCAGCAGTTCGACAGCCAGCAATCAGCCCCAGCATTTT.

This clone was observed at least ten times. The chain employs TRBV28 and TRBJ2-1; 9 nucleotides align to TRBD2. CDR1 is MDHEN and CDR2 is SYDVKM in the germline V gene. This CDR3 has 14 residues. J gave up 1 base and V 10 bases, and 5 bases lay outside the gene matches. The CDR3 reads CAILTSGSYNEQFF. CDR3 bases: TGTGCCATCCTAACTAGCGGGTCCTACAATGAGCAGTTCTTC.

The CDR3 DNA sequence: TGCAGCGTTGCGGAGAGACGAACGAGCACAGATACGCAGTATTTT. Residues: CSVAERRTSTDTQYF. This chain connects TRBV29-1 to TRBJ2-3; unclear D gene. V lost 4 bases to trimming and J lost 0 bases, with 14 bases between them. CDR1 SQVTM and CDR2 ANQGSEA come from the germline V gene. The CDR3 spans 15 residues.

There are a few counts of this clone. This chain uses TRBV4-3 with TRBJ1-1, with 9 bases identical to TRBD1. Trimming cost V 4 bases and J 4 bases; bases outside gene matches: 10. The CDR3 length is 16 residues. CDR1 is LGHNA, CDR2 YSLEER, per germline. The CDR3 bases are TGCGCCAGCAGCCGAGAACAGGGGGCAGGAGGCACTGAAGCTTTCTTT. Its translation is CASSREQGAGGTEAFF.

The V gene is TRBV10-2, the J gene TRBJ2-1, with TRBD2 identical over 13 bases. This CDR3 contains 16 residues. Germline V gene data show CDR1 as WSHSY and CDR2 as SAAADI. Trimming removed 7 bases from V and 9 bases from J; junction bases left unmatched: 12. The CDR3 region has the DNA TGCGCCAGCACCTCCTTACTAGCGGGAGGGTTTGGTGAGCAGTTCTTC. This encodes CASTSLLAGGFGEQFF.

The rearrangement joins TRBV7-9 to TRBJ2-5; TRBD1 aligns across 8 bases. Germline loops: CDR1 SEHNR, CDR2 FQNEAQ (reference sequence). With 1 base clipped from V and 5 bases from J, the junction kept 6 bases outside the gene matches. The CDR3 covers 15 residues. CDR3 nucleotide sequence: TGTGCCAGCAGCTTAGGTGACAGGGGTTACGAGACCCAGTACTTC. It specifies CASSLGDRGYETQYF.

This clone appeared once. This chain uses TRBV5-5 with TRBJ2-5; 9 nucleotides agree with TRBD1. Unmatched junction bases numbered 5, after V lost 4 bases and J lost 1 base. The germline V gene has CDR1 SGHKS and CDR2 YYEKEE (reference sequence). The CDR3 covers 15 residues. The CDR3 here is CASSPGTGFQETQYF. As DNA, the CDR3 is TGTGCCAGCAGCCCCGGGACAGGGTTCCAAGAGACCCAGTACTTC.

The chain couples TRBV6-5 to TRBJ2-1; perhaps TRBD2 as D (5 bases). The CDR3 is 12 residues long. Germline V lookup: CDR1 MNHEY, CDR2 SVGAGI. V was cut by 6 bases and J by 5 bases, with 8 bases left in between. CDR3 DNA: TGTGCCAGCAGGACCGGGGACAATGAGCAGTTCTTC. Translating it yields CASRTGDNEQFF.

The rearrangement links TRBV14 to TRBJ1-2; unclear D gene. The CDR3 totals 12 residues. Germline CDR1 is SGHDN and CDR2 is FVKESK. V lost 0 bases, J lost 8 bases, and 7 bases lay in between. CDR3 DNA: TGTGCCAGCAGCCAAGAGGCCTTCGGCTACACCTTC. Protein product: CASSQEAFGYTF.

The V gene is TRBV18, the J gene TRBJ2-1; the match to TRBD2 covers 8 bases. This CDR3 spans 16 amino acids. Trimming cost V 2 bases and J 0 bases; bases outside gene matches: 3. Germline CDR1 is KGHSH and CDR2 is LQKENI. The chain's CDR3 is CASSPFSGVSYNEQFF. The CDR3 DNA reads as TGTGCCAGCTCACCATTTAGCGGGGTCTCCTACAATGAGCAGTTCTTC.

The chain links TRBV5-8 to TRBJ1-1; no firm D call. CDR1 is SGHTS and CDR2 is YDEGEE in the germline V gene. The CDR3 spans 11 residues. V was clipped by 5 bases and J by 5 bases, with 7 bases between them. This CDR3 reads CASRAQTEAFF. CDR3 nucleotide sequence: TGTGCCAGCAGGGCACAAACTGAAGCTTTCTTT.

The J gene is TRBJ2-1, the V gene TRBV28; 8 bases are a match to TRBD2. Germline V gene lookup returns CDR1 MDHEN and CDR2 SYDVKM. The CDR3 spans 14 residues. The V segment lost 2 bases and the J segment 8 bases; nucleotides outside the gene matches: 5. CDR3 protein: CASSLRRGADEQFF. The CDR3 DNA sequence: TGTGCCAGCAGTTTAAGGCGGGGGGCGGATGAGCAGTTCTTC.

This chain uses TRBV29-1 with TRBJ2-5; 7 bases fit TRBD1. The tail of the sequence fits TRBJ2-7 better, so the J call may be wrong. Germline CDR1 is SQVTM and CDR2 is ANQGSEA. This CDR3 contains 13 residues. The CDR3 here is CSVEGQGAYEQYF. In DNA form, the CDR3 reads TGCAGCGTTGAAGGGCAGGGGGCCTACGAGCAGTACTTC.

The chain combines TRBV7-9 with TRBJ2-7, with a possible D match to TRBD1 (5 bases). The germline V gene encodes CDR1 SEHNR and CDR2 FQNEAQ (reference sequence). V lost 2 bases to trimming and J lost 3 bases, with 11 bases between them. The CDR3 is 14 residues long. CDR3 DNA sequence: TGTGCCAGCAGCTTACCAGGGATAGGCTACGAGCAGTACTTC. It yields the protein CASSLPGIGYEQYF.

This clone came up once. V and J are TRBV15 and TRBJ1-2; a possible D gene is TRBD1 (5 bases). The germline V gene has CDR1 LNHNV and CDR2 YYDKDF (reference sequence). The CDR3 runs to 13 residues. V lost 3 bases and J 2 bases, leaving 7 bases between the germline ends. CDR3 residues: CATSRGQNYGYTF. DNA for the CDR3: TGTGCCACCAGCAGGGGGCAGAACTATGGCTACACCTTC.

Concerning this clone itself: The junction departs from germline at one end; a sequencing error may be responsible. This chain links TRBV11-3 with TRBJ2-7; 11 bases agree with TRBD1. Looked up from germline, CDR1 is SGHNT and CDR2 is YENEEA. The CDR3 is 15 residues long. CDR3 protein: CANSLGTGGLYEQYF. The CDR3, as DNA: TGTGCCAACAGCTTGGGGACAGGGGGTCTCTACGAGCAGTACTTC.

V and J are TRBV27 and TRBJ1-5, with 7 bases fitting TRBD1. This CDR3 has 16 residues. In germline, CDR1 is MNHEY, CDR2 SMNVEV (reference sequence). After removal of 2 bases from V and 3 bases from J, the junction contained 7 bases not matched to a gene. CDR3: CASSLRQGGNNQPQHF. As DNA, the CDR3 is TGTGCCAGCAGTTTAAGACAGGGTGGTAACAATCAGCCCCAGCATTTT.

This chain uses TRBV28 with TRBJ1-4, with a weak D call TRBD1 (5 bases). V was shortened by 2 bases and J by 6 bases, with 7 bases between the two germline ends. CDR3 length: 13 residues. Germline CDR1 MDHEN, CDR2 SYDVKM. The CDR3, as DNA: TGTGCCAGCAGTTTAGTGACAGATGAAAAACTGTTTTTT. Its translation is CASSLVTDEKLFF.

J is TRBJ2-2 and V is TRBV10-1; the match to TRBD2 covers 9 bases. CDR1 is WNHNN and CDR2 is SYGVQD in the germline V gene (reference sequence). With V trimmed by 2 bases and J by 4 bases, 5 bases remained unmatched. There are 16 residues in the CDR3. The CDR3 DNA is TGCGCCAGCAGTGAGCTGCGGGGGGGGGTCACCGGGGAGCTGTTTTTT. This sequence encodes CASSELRGGVTGELFF.

The V gene is TRBV7-8, the J gene TRBJ2-1; 7 bases fit TRBD1. Germline assignment: CDR1 SGHVS and CDR2 FQNEAQ. Unmatched junction bases numbered 8, after V lost 0 bases and J lost 9 bases. This CDR3 region has 15 residues. CDR3 in amino acids: CASSLATGIGLEQFF. CDR3 in DNA: TGTGCCAGCAGCTTAGCGACAGGGATAGGTCTTGAGCAGTTCTTC.

J is TRBJ2-3 and V is TRBV7-2; D remains ambiguous. The V end was cut by 5 bases, the J end by 4 bases, with 16 bases between. The CDR3 length is 15 residues. CDR1 SGHTA and CDR2 FQGNSA come from the germline V gene. The CDR3 region has the DNA TGTGCCAGCAGCCTACTTCTTTCGGGTGCAGATACGCAGTATTTT. The encoded protein is CASSLLLSGADTQYF.

CDR3 protein: CASSPSGGAADTQYF. CDR3 nucleotides: TGTGCCAGCAGTCCTAGCGGGGGGGCCGCAGATACGCAGTATTTT. The chain uses TRBV6-4 and TRBJ2-3; 12 bases fit TRBD2. After removal of 5 bases from V and 4 bases from J, the junction contained 4 bases not matched to a gene. CDR3 length: 15 residues. Per the germline V gene, CDR1 is MRHNA and CDR2 is SNTAGT.

V is TRBV10-3 and J is TRBJ1-4; D unclear. This CDR3 spans 14 amino acids. Between the trimmed V and J ends, which lost 7 bases and 8 bases, there was a span of 17 bases. Germline lookup yields CDR1 ENHRY and CDR2 SYGVKD. For the CDR3, the DNA is TGTGCCATCAAGGCGGACGGGGAGATCGAAAAACTGTTTTTT. Its translation is CAIKADGEIEKLFF.

The J gene is TRBJ1-6, the V gene TRBV18; D call uncertain. Germline V gene data show CDR1 as KGHSH and CDR2 as LQKENI. V lost 3 bases and J 11 bases, leaving 11 bases between the germline ends. The CDR3 has 13 residues. CDR3 in DNA: TGTGCCAGCTCACCGGGTGGGAGGACACCCCTCCACTTT. Its protein product is CASSPGGRTPLHF.

The rearrangement uses TRBV30 and TRBJ2-7; D might be TRBD2 (5 bases). V lost 2 bases to trimming and J lost 5 bases, with 16 bases between them. The CDR3 spans 14 residues. The germline V gene encodes CDR1 GTSNPN and CDR2 SVGIG (reference sequence). CDR3 region: CAWSSTTGINEQYF. Here the CDR3 DNA reads TGTGCCTGGAGTTCCACGACCGGGATCAACGAGCAGTACTTC.

The J gene is TRBJ1-5, the V gene TRBV6-5; 10 nucleotides agree with TRBD1. The CDR3 covers 12 residues. The germline gives CDR1 MNHEY, CDR2 SVGAGI. V shed 8 bases, J shed 5 bases, and the junction held 0 bases outside the gene matches. This CDR3 is CASGQGDQPQHF. As DNA, the CDR3 is TGTGCCAGCGGACAGGGGGATCAGCCCCAGCATTTT.

This clone was recorded many times. The chain joins TRBV10-3 to TRBJ1-1; D ambiguous. The CDR3 contains 13 residues. Trimming took off 2 bases at V and 1 base at J, with 5 bases between the two ends. CDR1 is ENHRY, CDR2 SYGVKD, per germline. As DNA, the CDR3 is TGTGCCATCAGTGAGGGCGGGAACACTGAAGCTTTCTTT. This sequence encodes CAISEGGNTEAFF.